One and the same sample provided the 6 T cell receptor beta chains below, sequenced in a study of somatic mutations in cytotoxic T cells in rheumatoid arthritis. This table comes from immunoSEQ multiplex PCR, and its TCRdb copy is limited to in-frame clones, with some not included. The table has roughly 10,000 clones, approximately 85% seen once. Input material: CD8+ T cells sorted from blood. These receptors all stem from a woman aged 45-59 years in good health.

A single count supports this clone. V usage is TRBV11-2 and J usage is TRBJ2-7; a weak D match, TRBD2 (5 bases). Trimming shortened V by 7 bases and J by 7 bases, and 11 bases separated the two germline ends. Germline lookup yields CDR1 SGHAT and CDR2 FQNNGV. There are 11 residues in the CDR3. CDR3 sequence reads: CASTEGEEQYF. DNA of the CDR3: TGTGCCAGCACCGAGGGAGAAGAGCAGTACTTC.

The chain uses TRBV18 and TRBJ2-3; TRBD1 aligns across 8 bases. The CDR3 covers 16 residues. V shed 2 bases, J shed 0 bases, and the junction held 4 bases outside the gene matches. The germline V gene encodes CDR1 KGHSH and CDR2 LQKENI. The CDR3 is CASSPETGASTDTQYF. The CDR3 DNA is TGTGCCAGCTCACCAGAGACAGGGGCCAGCACAGATACGCAGTATTTT.

The chain has TRBV7-9 and TRBJ2-7; the D is unclear. With 4 bases removed from V and 3 bases from J, the gap between germline ends came to 4 bases. CDR1 is SEHNR, CDR2 FQNEAQ, per germline (reference sequence). The CDR3 is made up of 11 amino acids. CDR3 loop: CASSSNYEQYF. CDR3 DNA: TGTGCCAGCAGCTCAAACTACGAGCAGTACTTC.

The V and J genes are TRBV28 and TRBJ2-5; 8 bases align to TRBD2. Germline V gene data show CDR1 as MDHEN and CDR2 as SYDVKM. CDR3 length equals 14 residues. J was trimmed by 3 bases and V by 7 bases; bases with no gene match: 7. CDR3 residues: CASTFSGIKETQYF. CDR3 sequence (DNA): TGTGCCAGCACTTTTAGCGGGATTAAAGAGACCCAGTACTTC.

This clone was found a few times. J is TRBJ2-3 and V is TRBV4-1, with TRBD2 identical over 14 bases. There are 17 residues in the CDR3. Germline values: CDR1 MGHRA, CDR2 YSYEKL. Trimming took 1 base from V and 2 from J; bases not matched to a gene: 2. CDR3 DNA sequence: TGCGCCAGCAGCCAAGGACTAGCGGGGGGGCCCACAGATACGCAGTATTTT. This codes for CASSQGLAGGPTDTQYF.

The chain employs TRBV5-6 and TRBJ2-2; a possible D gene is TRBD1 (5 bases). The CDR3 is 14 amino acids. Germline V gene sequence: CDR1 SGHDT, CDR2 YYEEEE. The V end was cut by 6 bases, the J end by 6 bases, with 15 bases between. CDR3 sequence (DNA): TGTGCCAGCACCTGGGGCCCACCAGCCGGGGAGCTGTTTTTT. Its translation is CASTWGPPAGELFF.